These T cell receptor beta chains were read from a single sample in a study of Graves' ophthalmopathy and Graves' hyperthyroidism. TCRdb used MiXCR to reprocess the multiplex PCR reads, holding one entry per CDR3 protein. The repertoire has almost 750,000 distinct CDR3 sequences, roughly 41% of them found once; the top ten carry approximately 46%. Source material: peripheral blood. The receptor set was obtained from an adult man with Graves' ophthalmopathy. CDR3s include the opening cysteine and the closing phenylalanine or tryptophan.

V gene,CDR3 protein
TRBV20-1,CSARVPGMREQYF
TRBV7-9,CASSQVVGQNYGYTF
TRBV7-9,CASSGNRGSGELFF
TRBV29-1,CSVGTGQETQHF
TRBV9,CASSGGTVRGEKLFF
TRBV2,CASAPGQSRYGYTF
TRBV13,CASSRRRGAWETQYF
TRBV6-5,CASLSLKDRASEAFF
TRBV15,CASSHLIRDDYGYTF
TRBV7-9,CASSLRQSTGELFF
TRBV6-1,CASRDRRYTF
TRBV29-1,CSATFRGTMGEQYF
TRBV2,CASSVTRGTDTQYF
TRBV2,CASGQAGGETQYF
TRBV7-6,CASSLSRDSSYEQYF
TRBV2,CASSDRLGEKLFF
TRBV9,CASSPSSRGGNSPLHF
TRBV7-7,CASSQVAFPGELFF
TRBV11-2,CASSLSRTNTEAFF
TRBV2,CASSSGLTYGYTF
TRBV15,CATSLGDGEETQYF
TRBV7-9,CASSLGQGYTGELFF
TRBV5-5,CASSLELSQPQHF
TRBV7-9,CASSLSQSGYTF
TRBV19,CASSIWTDYYGYTF
TRBV7-9,CASSPVRGLGEKLFF
TRBV10-3,CAISVTGTSSYEQYF
TRBV20-1,CSARQNRRAEAFF
TRBV7-9,CASSQGTAGVRETQYF
TRBV10-1,CASRRRTGRSYEQYF
TRBV12-3/TRBV12-4,CASSLAYTGTYPYEQYF
TRBV29-1,CSVDQDRWGYGYTF
TRBV7-9,CASSVDGRDTGELFF
TRBV28,CASLGVTTYEQYF
TRBV24-1,CATSGNRPNTGELFF
TRBV7-2,CASRYGGTETQYF
TRBV24-1,CAISDSGQGRGKLFF
TRBV25-1,CASSFPRGGATNEKLFF
TRBV9,CASSHATGRQETQYF
TRBV5-8,CASSFSPGRVYEQYF
TRBV13,CASSFGPGETQYF
TRBV10-3,CAISALTGDGYTF